This T cell receptor (beta chain) derives from a study of T cell responses to AZD1222 COVID-19 vaccine. Regarding the study as a whole: Sampling that yielded the repertoires occurred only after the peak T cell response. Mapped onto spike, vaccine-associated CD4 TCRs spanned it and were dominant at 160-218 and 743-854.

On this clone: Its antigen is as yet unknown.

Clones were read by immunoSEQ multiplex PCR, and TCRdb kept only the in-frame ones, dropping some. The table includes 85,000 to 100,000 clones, about 89% detected once. This CDR3 region has 14 residues. Germline CDR1 is LNHDA and CDR2 is SQIVND (reference sequence). V was clipped by 3 bases and J by 6 bases, with 14 bases between them. The chain uses TRBV19 and TRBJ1-2; tentative D call: TRBD1 (6 bases). The receptor was derived from an adult in good health. The source material was peripheral blood, sampled on day 0 of AZD1222 vaccination. The CDR3 DNA follows: TGTGCCAGTAGTATCCATACAGGGTTGAATGGCTACACCTTC. Its protein product is CASSIHTGLNGYTF.